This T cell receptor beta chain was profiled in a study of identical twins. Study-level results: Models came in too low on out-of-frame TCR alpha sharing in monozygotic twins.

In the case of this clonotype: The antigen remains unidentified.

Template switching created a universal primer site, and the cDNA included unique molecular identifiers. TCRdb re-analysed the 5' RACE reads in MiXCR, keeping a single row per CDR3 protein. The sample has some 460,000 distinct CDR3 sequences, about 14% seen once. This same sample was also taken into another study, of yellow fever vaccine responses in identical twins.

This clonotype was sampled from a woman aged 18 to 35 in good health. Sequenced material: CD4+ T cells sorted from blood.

Written as DNA, the CDR3 is TGTGCCAGCAGTTACCTCGGGGCCCAGTACTTC. Translation: CASSYLGAQYF. This chain links TRBV6-5 with TRBJ2-5, with D possibly TRBD2 on 5 matching bases. This CDR3 is built from 11 residues. Germline V gene lookup returns CDR1 MNHEY and CDR2 SVGAGI. Trimming shortened V by 2 bases and J by 9 bases, and 7 bases separated the two germline ends.